This T cell receptor (beta chain) was recovered during a study of PD-1 blockade in classical Hodgkin lymphoma. The CDR3 is made up of 13 amino acids. The germline gives CDR1 SGHKS, CDR2 YYEKEE (reference sequence). V was cut by 1 base and J by 4 bases, with 9 bases left in between. Autologous stem cell transplantation was followed by relapse in every patient, and brentuximab vedotin exposure varied. Repertoires were generated with immunoSEQ multiplex PCR, while TCRdb's copy carries only in-frame clones and drops some. The repertoire has about 60,000 clones, roughly 90% of them found once; the top ten carry roughly a tenth.

The source of this sequence is a human donor with classical Hodgkin lymphoma. Sequences were derived from peripheral blood mononuclear cells (PBMCs), sampled at baseline. The chain carries TRBV5-5 and TRBJ2-7; the D gene is possibly TRBD2 (5 bases). The CDR3 sequence is CASSLFPGYEQYF. CDR3 nucleotides: TGTGCCAGCAGCTTGTTTCCGGGATACGAGCAGTACTTC.